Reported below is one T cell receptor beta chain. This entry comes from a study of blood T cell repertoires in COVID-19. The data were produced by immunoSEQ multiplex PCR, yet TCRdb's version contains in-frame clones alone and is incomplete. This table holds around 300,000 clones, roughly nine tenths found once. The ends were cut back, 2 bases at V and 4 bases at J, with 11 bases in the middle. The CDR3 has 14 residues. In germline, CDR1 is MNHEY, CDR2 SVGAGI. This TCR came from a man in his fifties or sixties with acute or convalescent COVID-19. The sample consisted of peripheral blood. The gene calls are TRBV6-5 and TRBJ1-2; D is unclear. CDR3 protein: CASSYGPPVYGYTF. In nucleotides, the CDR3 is TGTGCCAGCAGTTACGGGCCACCTGTCTATGGCTACACCTTC.